This T cell receptor beta chain originates from a study of blood T cell repertoires in COVID-19. Study-wide background: PBMCs, B-cell-depleted T cells, or T cells provided the cDNA or gDNA that made up the material.

The CDR3 loop spans 15 amino acids. V was trimmed by 2 bases and J by 7 bases, leaving 16 bases between them. CDR1 and CDR2 from the germline V gene are SGDLS and YYNGEE. Cohorts were based on clinical histories the participants reported. For recovered donors of Cohort 3, there were two negative PCRs, clearance, or symptom resolution. As handled by the study authors: Nucleated cell number was recorded as an estimate derived from reference gene primer amplification. Produced via immunoSEQ multiplex PCR; TCRdb's table is partial and in-frame only. The DNA was the basis for D and trimming; V, J and clone size are from that table. The sample lists roughly 200,000 clones; 75% to 90% were seen once.

V gene TRBV9 combines with J gene TRBJ2-1, with D maybe TRBD1 (7 bases). The clonotype originates from a man aged 35 to 55 who had recovered from COVID-19. The sample taken for sequencing was PBMCs or T cells enriched from blood (not recorded which). The CDR3 nucleotides read TGTGCCAGCAGCGTCGGAGGGGGCGCTGGTAATGAGCAGTTCTTC. Protein sequence: CASSVGGGAGNEQFF.